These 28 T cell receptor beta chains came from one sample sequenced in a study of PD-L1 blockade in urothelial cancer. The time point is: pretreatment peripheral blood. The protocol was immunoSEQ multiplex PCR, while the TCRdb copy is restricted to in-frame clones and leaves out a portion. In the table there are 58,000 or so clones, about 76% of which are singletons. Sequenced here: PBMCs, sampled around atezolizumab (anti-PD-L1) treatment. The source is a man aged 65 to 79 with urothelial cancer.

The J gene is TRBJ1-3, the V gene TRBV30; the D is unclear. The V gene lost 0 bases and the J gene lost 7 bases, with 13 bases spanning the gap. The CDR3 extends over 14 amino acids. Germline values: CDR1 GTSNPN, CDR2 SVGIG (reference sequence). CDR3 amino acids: CAWSVPGVWNTIYF. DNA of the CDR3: TGTGCCTGGAGTGTACCCGGGGTCTGGAACACCATATATTTT.

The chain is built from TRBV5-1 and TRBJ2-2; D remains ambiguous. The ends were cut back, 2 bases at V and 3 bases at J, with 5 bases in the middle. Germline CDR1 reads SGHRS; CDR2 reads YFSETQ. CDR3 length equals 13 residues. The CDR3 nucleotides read TGCGCCAGCAGCTTTCTCGACACCGGGGAGCTGTTTTTT. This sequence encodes CASSFLDTGELFF.

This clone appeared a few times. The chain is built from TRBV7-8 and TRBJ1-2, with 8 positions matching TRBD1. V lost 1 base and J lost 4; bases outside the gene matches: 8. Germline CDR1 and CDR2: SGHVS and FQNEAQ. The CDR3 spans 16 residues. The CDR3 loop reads CASSLVQGTGSYGYTF. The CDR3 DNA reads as TGTGCCAGCAGCTTAGTCCAAGGGACAGGCTCCTATGGCTACACCTTC.

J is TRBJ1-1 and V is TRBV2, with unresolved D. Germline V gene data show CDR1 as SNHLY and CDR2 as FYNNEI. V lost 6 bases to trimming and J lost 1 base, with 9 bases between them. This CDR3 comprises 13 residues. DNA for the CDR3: TGTGCCAGCAGAAAGACTGAGAACACTGAAGCTTTCTTT. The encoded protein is CASRKTENTEAFF.

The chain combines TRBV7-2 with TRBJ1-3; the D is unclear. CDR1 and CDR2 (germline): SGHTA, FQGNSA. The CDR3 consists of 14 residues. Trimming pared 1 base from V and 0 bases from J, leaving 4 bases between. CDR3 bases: TGTGCCAGCAGCTTAGGGCCCTCTGGAAACACCATATATTTT. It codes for CASSLGPSGNTIYF.

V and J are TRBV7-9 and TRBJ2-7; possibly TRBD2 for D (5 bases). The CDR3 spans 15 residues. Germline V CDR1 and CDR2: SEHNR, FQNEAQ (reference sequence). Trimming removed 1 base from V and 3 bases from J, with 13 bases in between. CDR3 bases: TGTGCCAGCAGCTTAGAACCCCGGGGTGGCTACGAGCAGTACTTC. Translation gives CASSLEPRGGYEQYF.

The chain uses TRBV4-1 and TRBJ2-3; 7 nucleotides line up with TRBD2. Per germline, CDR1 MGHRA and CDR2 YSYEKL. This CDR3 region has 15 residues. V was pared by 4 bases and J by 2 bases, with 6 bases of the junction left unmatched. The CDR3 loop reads CASSRGLVSTDTQYF. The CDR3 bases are TGCGCCAGCAGCCGAGGACTAGTATCCACAGATACGCAGTATTTT.

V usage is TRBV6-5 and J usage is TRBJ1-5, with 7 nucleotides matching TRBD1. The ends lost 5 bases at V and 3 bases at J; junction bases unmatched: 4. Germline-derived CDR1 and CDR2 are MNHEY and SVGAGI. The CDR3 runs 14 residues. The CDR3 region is CASSKTGSNQPQHF. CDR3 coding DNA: TGTGCCAGCAGTAAGACAGGGTCCAATCAGCCCCAGCATTTT.

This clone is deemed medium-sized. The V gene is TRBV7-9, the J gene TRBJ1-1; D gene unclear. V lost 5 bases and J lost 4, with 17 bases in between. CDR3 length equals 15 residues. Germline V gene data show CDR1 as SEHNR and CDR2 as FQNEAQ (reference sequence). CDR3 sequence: CASSPRFTMGTEAFF. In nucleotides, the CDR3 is TGTGCCAGCAGCCCTAGGTTTACAATGGGCACTGAAGCTTTCTTT.

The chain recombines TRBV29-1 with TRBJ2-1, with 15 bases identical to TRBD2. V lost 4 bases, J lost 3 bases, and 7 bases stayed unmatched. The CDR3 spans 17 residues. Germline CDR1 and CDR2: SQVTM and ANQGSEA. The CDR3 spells CSVGGGLAGGYYNEQFF. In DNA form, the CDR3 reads TGCAGCGTTGGCGGGGGACTAGCGGGAGGCTACTACAATGAGCAGTTCTTC.

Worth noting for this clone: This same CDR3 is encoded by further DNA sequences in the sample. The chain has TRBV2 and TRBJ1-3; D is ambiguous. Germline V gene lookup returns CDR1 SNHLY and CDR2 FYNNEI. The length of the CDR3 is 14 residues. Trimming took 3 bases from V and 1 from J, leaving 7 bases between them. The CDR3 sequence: CASSEAASGNTIYF. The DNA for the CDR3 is TGTGCCAGCAGTGAGGCTGCTTCTGGAAACACCATATATTTT.

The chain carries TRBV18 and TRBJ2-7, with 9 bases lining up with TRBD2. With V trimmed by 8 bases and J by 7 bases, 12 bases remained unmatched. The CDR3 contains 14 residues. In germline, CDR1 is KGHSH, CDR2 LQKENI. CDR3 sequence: CASKTTSGAVEQYF. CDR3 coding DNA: TGTGCCAGCAAGACGACTAGCGGCGCGGTGGAGCAGTACTTC. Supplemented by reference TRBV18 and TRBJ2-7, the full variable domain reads NAGVMQNPRHLVRRRGQEARLRCSPMKGHSHVYWYRQLPEEGLKFMVYLQKENIIDESGMPKERFSAEFPKEGPSILRIQQVVRGDSAAYFCASKTTSGAVEQYFGPGTRLTVT.

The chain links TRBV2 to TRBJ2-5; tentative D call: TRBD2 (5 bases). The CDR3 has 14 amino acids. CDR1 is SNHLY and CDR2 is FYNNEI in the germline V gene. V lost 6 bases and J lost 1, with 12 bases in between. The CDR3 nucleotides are TGTGCCAGCAGATCCCAGCGGACCCAAGAGACCCAGTACTTC. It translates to CASRSQRTQETQYF.

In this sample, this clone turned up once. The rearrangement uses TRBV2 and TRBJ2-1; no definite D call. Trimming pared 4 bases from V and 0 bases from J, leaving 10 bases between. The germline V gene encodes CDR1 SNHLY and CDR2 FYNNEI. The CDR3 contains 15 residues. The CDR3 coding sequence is TGTGCCAGCAGTGTGAGTTCTCGCTCCTACAATGAGCAGTTCTTC. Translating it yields CASSVSSRSYNEQFF.

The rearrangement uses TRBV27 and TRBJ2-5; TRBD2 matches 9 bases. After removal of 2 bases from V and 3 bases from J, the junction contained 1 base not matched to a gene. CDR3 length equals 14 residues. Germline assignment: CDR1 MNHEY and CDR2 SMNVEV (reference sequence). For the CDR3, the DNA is TGTGCCAGCAGTTTACGACTAGCGGAAGAGACCCAGTACTTC. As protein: CASSLRLAEETQYF.

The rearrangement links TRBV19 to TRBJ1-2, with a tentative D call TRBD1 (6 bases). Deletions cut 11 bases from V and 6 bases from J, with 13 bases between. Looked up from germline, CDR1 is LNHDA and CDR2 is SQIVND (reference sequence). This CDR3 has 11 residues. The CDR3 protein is CAAGGADGYTF. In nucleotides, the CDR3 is TGTGCCGCTGGGGGGGCAGATGGCTACACCTTC.

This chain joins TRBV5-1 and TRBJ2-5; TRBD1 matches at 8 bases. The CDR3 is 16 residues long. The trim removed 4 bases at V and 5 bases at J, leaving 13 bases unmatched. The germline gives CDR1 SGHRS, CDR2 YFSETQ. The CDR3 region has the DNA TGCGCCAGCAGCCCAGGGACAGGATCATTCGGGGAGACCCAGTACTTC. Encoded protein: CASSPGTGSFGETQYF.

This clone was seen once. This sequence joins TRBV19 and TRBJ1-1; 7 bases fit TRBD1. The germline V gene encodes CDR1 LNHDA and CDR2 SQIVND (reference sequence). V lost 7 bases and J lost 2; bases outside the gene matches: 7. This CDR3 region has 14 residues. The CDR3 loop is CASNIGTANTEAFF. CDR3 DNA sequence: TGTGCCAGTAACATCGGGACAGCTAACACTGAAGCTTTCTTT.

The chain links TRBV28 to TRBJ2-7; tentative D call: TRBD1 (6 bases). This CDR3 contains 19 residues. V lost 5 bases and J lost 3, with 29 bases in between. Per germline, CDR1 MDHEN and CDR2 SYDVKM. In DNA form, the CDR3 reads TGTGCCAGCAGTCCTTCACAGGGTAGCAGGCAAACGGCCCGCTACGAGCAGTACTTC. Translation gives CASSPSQGSRQTARYEQYF.

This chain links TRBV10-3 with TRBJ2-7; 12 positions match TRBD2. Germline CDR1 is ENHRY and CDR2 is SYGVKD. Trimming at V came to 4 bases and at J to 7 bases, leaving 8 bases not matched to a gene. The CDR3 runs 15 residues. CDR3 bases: TGTGCCATCAGTGCTACTAGCGGGAGGAAAGGGGAGCAGTACTTC. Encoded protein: CAISATSGRKGEQYF.

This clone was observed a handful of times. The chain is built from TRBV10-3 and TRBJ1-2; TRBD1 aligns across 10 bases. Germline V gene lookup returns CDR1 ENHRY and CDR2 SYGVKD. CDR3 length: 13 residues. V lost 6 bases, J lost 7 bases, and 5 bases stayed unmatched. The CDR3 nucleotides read TGTGCCATCAGCTCCGGGACAGGGGCTGGCTACACCTTC. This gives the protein CAISSGTGAGYTF.

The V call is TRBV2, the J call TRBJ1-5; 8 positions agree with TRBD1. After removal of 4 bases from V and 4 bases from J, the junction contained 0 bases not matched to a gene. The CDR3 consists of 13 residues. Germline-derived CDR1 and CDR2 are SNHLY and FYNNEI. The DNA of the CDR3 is TGTGCCAGCAGTGGGACAGGGAATCAGCCCCAGCATTTT. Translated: CASSGTGNQPQHF.

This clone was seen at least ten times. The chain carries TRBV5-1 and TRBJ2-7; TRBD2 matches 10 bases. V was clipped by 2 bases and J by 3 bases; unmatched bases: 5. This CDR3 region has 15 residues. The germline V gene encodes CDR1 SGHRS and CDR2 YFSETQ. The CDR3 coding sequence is TGCGCCAGCAGCTTAGGGGCTAGCGGGAGCTACGAGCAGTACTTC. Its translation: CASSLGASGSYEQYF.

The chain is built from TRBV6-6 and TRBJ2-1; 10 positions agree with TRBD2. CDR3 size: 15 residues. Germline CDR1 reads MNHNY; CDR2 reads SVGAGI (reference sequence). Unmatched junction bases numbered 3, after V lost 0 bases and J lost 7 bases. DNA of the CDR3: TGTGCCAGCAGTTACTCCGCTAGCGGGAGTAATGAGCAGTTCTTC. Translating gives CASSYSASGSNEQFF.

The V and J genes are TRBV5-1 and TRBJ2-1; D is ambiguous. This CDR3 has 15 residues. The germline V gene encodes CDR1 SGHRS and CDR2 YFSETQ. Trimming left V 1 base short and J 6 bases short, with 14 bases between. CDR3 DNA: TGCGCCAGCAGCTTGACCGACAAAGAGAGCAATGAGCAGTTCTTC. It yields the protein CASSLTDKESNEQFF.

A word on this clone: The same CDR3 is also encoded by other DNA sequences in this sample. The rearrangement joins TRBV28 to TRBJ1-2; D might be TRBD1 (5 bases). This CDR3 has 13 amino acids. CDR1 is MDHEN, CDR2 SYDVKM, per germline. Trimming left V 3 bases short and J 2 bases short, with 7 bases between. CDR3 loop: CASSLGGNYGYTF. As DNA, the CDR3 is TGTGCCAGCAGTTTGGGGGGAAACTATGGCTACACCTTC.

The CDR3 DNA reads as TGTGCCACCACCGCAGGACAGGGGGCGCGCACTGAAGCTTTCTTT. Amino acid sequence: CATTAGQGARTEAFF. The chain employs TRBV10-3 and TRBJ1-1, with 11 bases identical to TRBD1. The length of the CDR3 is 15 residues. Losses at the gene ends were 10 bases for V and 4 bases for J; bases not matched to a gene: 11. Germline values: CDR1 ENHRY, CDR2 SYGVKD.

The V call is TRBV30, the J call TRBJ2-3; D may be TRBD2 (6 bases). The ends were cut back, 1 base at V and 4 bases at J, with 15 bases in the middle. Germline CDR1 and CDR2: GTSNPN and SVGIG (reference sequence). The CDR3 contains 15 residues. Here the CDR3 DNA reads TGTGCCTGGAGTGATGGAGGGAGAGAAGCAGATACGCAGTATTTT. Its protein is CAWSDGGREADTQYF.